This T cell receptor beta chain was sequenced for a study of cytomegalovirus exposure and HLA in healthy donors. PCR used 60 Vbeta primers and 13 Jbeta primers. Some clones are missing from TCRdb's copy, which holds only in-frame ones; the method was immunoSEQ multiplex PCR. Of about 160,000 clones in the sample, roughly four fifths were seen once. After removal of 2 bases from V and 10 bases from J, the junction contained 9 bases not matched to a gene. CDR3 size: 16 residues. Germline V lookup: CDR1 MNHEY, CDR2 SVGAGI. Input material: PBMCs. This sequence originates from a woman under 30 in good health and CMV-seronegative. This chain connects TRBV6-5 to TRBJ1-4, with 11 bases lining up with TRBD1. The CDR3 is CASSYPPPGQGGKLFF. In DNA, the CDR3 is TGTGCCAGCAGTTACCCTCCCCCGGGACAGGGGGGAAAACTGTTTTTT.